The next 21 T cell receptor beta chains were all read from a single sample in a study of T-cell memory formation after mild COVID-19. A single record per CDR3 protein comes from TCRdb applying MiXCR to the 5' RACE reads. This sample carries roughly 180,000 distinct CDR3 sequences, more than 9% of them seen once, and the ten largest clones take approximately 4%. Input material: PBMCs or a T cell subset sorted from them (not recorded which). These receptor sequences come from a man aged 18 to 29 who had mild COVID-19 (a few samples of this study predate the infection). Cell type and time point are not known.

This clonotype was recorded at least ten times. V is TRBV5-1 and J is TRBJ2-5; D is uncertain. Germline loops: CDR1 SGHRS, CDR2 YFSETQ. This CDR3 region has 14 residues. V lost 0 bases, J lost 2 bases, and 8 bases lay in between. This chain's CDR3 is CASSLGGKQETQYF. CDR3 bases: TGCGCCAGCAGCTTGGGTGGGAAACAAGAGACCCAGTACTTC.

V usage is TRBV5-4 and J usage is TRBJ2-5, with 10 bases fitting TRBD1. There are 16 residues in the CDR3. Germline lookup yields CDR1 SGHNT and CDR2 YYREEE (reference sequence). Trimming at V came to 5 bases and at J to 2 bases, leaving 9 bases not matched to a gene. In nucleotides, the CDR3 is TGTGCCAGCAGTTGGTCGGTGGGACAGGGGCAAGAGACCCAGTACTTC. It specifies CASSWSVGQGQETQYF.

This clonotype came up many times. The chain employs TRBV5-8 and TRBJ1-2, with 8 bases matching TRBD1. Germline V lookup: CDR1 SGHTS, CDR2 YDEGEE. The CDR3 spans 19 residues. The junction had 17 bases not matched to a gene; V was cut back by 4 bases and J by 0 bases. CDR3 sequence: CASSPRLDRGRVANYGYTF. CDR3 nucleotides: TGTGCCAGCAGCCCTAGACTCGACAGGGGCCGAGTTGCTAACTATGGCTACACCTTC. Using reference TRBV5-8 and TRBJ1-2 for the parts outside the CDR3, the full variable domain is EAGVTQSPTHLIKTRGQQATLRCSPISGHTSVYWYQQALGLGLQFLLWYDEGEERNRGNFPPRFSGRQFPNYSSELNVNALELEDSALYLCASSPRLDRGRVANYGYTFGSGTRLTVV.

This clonotype was picked up a small number of times. V usage is TRBV18 and J usage is TRBJ1-2; D perhaps matches TRBD1 (5 bases). The V and J ends lost 4 bases and 2 bases respectively, with 17 bases between them. Per germline, CDR1 KGHSH and CDR2 LQKENI. The CDR3 covers 16 residues. The CDR3 nucleotides are TGTGCCAGCTCACTCACCAAGTTCCCAGGGAACTATGGCTACACCTTC. Its translation is CASSLTKFPGNYGYTF.

This clonotype was seen only a few times. This chain joins TRBV7-2 and TRBJ1-1; possible D gene TRBD1, 5 bases. The CDR3 consists of 14 residues. From germline, CDR1 is SGHTA and CDR2 FQGNSA. The V and J ends lost 5 bases and 1 base respectively, with 11 bases between them. In DNA, the CDR3 is TGTGCCAGCAGCCGAGGGGCCGCGAACACTGAAGCTTTCTTT. Translated, it gives CASSRGAANTEAFF.

The chain couples TRBV4-2 to TRBJ2-1; D uncertain. Trimming shortened V by 3 bases and J by 6 bases, and 15 bases separated the two germline ends. The germline gives CDR1 LGHNA, CDR2 YNFKEQ. The CDR3 loop spans 15 amino acids. The CDR3 DNA is TGTGCCAGCAGCCATGGTAACCGAGACCGCAATGAGCAGTTCTTC. Translation: CASSHGNRDRNEQFF.

The V call is TRBV6-5, the J call TRBJ1-5; D is uncertain. This CDR3 spans 14 amino acids. V was cut by 5 bases and J by 2 bases, with 10 bases left in between. Germline lookup yields CDR1 MNHEY and CDR2 SVGAGI. The CDR3 DNA is TGTGCCAGCAGTCCCAACTTGCGCAATCAGCCCCAGCATTTT. Protein sequence: CASSPNLRNQPQHF.

This clonotype was counted many times. This sequence joins TRBV7-6 and TRBJ2-5; no definite D call. Trimming left V 3 bases short and J 7 bases short, with 12 bases between. The CDR3 contains 13 residues. CDR1 SGHVS and CDR2 FNYEAQ come from the germline V gene. CDR3 sequence reads: CASSFNSHGTQYF. DNA for the CDR3: TGTGCCAGCAGCTTCAACAGCCATGGGACCCAGTACTTC.

The rearrangement links TRBV6-6 to TRBJ2-3; D is perhaps TRBD2 (7 bases). The CDR3 has 16 residues. V lost 0 bases to trimming and J lost 6 bases, with 16 bases between them. CDR1 is MNHNY, CDR2 SVGAGI, per germline (reference sequence). The CDR3: CASSYSYRGAHDTQYF. The CDR3 DNA reads TGTGCCAGCAGTTACTCGTACCGGGGGGCACACGATACGCAGTATTTT.

Comment on this clonotype: Possible read error: a much larger clone is one base away. This chain joins TRBV20-1 and TRBJ1-1; D gene ambiguous. Germline V gives CDR1 DFQATT, CDR2 SNEGSKA (reference sequence). V dropped 5 bases and J dropped 0 bases, with 10 bases sitting between them. CDR3 length: 13 residues. CDR3 DNA sequence: TGCAGTGCTGCTCCATCCATGAACACTGAAGCTTTCTTT. Encoded protein: CSAAPSMNTEAFF.

The chain has TRBV7-2 and TRBJ1-4; 7 bases agree with TRBD1. The CDR3 is 14 amino acids. Germline V gene lookup returns CDR1 SGHTA and CDR2 FQGNSA. J gave up 8 bases and V 1 base, and 4 bases lay outside the gene matches. The CDR3, as DNA: TGTGCCAGCAGCTTAGGGCAGGGGGAGGAAAAACTGTTTTTT. Amino acids: CASSLGQGEEKLFF.

The V gene is TRBV7-2, the J gene TRBJ2-3; D remains ambiguous. Per germline, CDR1 SGHTA and CDR2 FQGNSA. V shed 1 base and J shed 8 bases, with 16 bases lying between them. The CDR3 length is 15 residues. The CDR3 sequence is CASSLGRTQPTTQYF. In DNA form, the CDR3 reads TGTGCCAGCAGCTTAGGGCGAACCCAACCCACTACGCAGTATTTT.

A few counts support this clonotype. This chain uses TRBV7-2 with TRBJ1-1; 9 bases are shared with TRBD1. Trimming at V came to 1 base and at J to 8 bases, leaving 5 bases not matched to a gene. The CDR3 covers 14 residues. CDR1 SGHTA and CDR2 FQGNSA come from the germline V gene. This CDR3 is CASSLGWDRVEAFF. In DNA, the CDR3 is TGTGCCAGCAGCTTAGGATGGGACAGGGTCGAAGCTTTCTTT.

The V gene is TRBV3-1, the J gene TRBJ2-7; 7 positions agree with TRBD2. Germline-derived CDR1 and CDR2 are LGHDT and YNNKEL (reference sequence). Trimming took 4 bases from V and 3 from J; bases not matched to a gene: 12. The CDR3 totals 16 residues. CDR3: CASSLPRGGGFYEQYF. For the CDR3, the DNA is TGTGCCAGCAGCCTCCCGCGGGGCGGGGGATTCTACGAGCAGTACTTC.

V is TRBV19 and J is TRBJ1-1; D unresolved. The CDR3 is 14 amino acids. CDR1 is LNHDA and CDR2 is SQIVND in the germline V gene (reference sequence). The V gene lost 9 bases and the J gene lost 3 bases, with 17 bases spanning the gap. This chain's CDR3 is CASRSGGSYTEAFF. Here the CDR3 DNA reads TGTGCCAGCCGCAGCGGTGGGTCGTACACTGAAGCTTTCTTT. The variable domain in full, completed from reference TRBV19 and TRBJ1-1, reads DGGITQSPKYLFRKEGQNVTLSCEQNLNHDAMYWYRQDPGQGLRLIYYSQIVNDFQKGDIAEGYSVSREKKESFPLTVTSAQKNPTAFYLCASRSGGSYTEAFFGQGTRLTVV.

The V and J genes are TRBV7-2 and TRBJ2-3; maybe TRBD2 (6 bases). Trimming pared 4 bases from V and 1 base from J, leaving 12 bases between. Germline lookup yields CDR1 SGHTA and CDR2 FQGNSA. This CDR3 spans 15 amino acids. In DNA, the CDR3 is TGTGCCAGCAGCTCCCGGGACTCGCGCACAGATACGCAGTATTTT. Translated, it gives CASSSRDSRTDTQYF.

This clonotype showed up just a few times. CDR3 in amino acids: CSAILGTVQETQYF. The CDR3, as DNA: TGCAGTGCTATCCTCGGGACAGTCCAAGAGACCCAGTACTTC. The chain uses TRBV20-1 and TRBJ2-5; 7 bases map to TRBD1. V shed 4 bases, J shed 1 base, and the junction held 6 bases outside the gene matches. The CDR3 loop spans 14 amino acids. Germline CDR1 reads DFQATT; CDR2 reads SNEGSKA (reference sequence).

The genes are TRBV5-1 and TRBJ1-2; weak D call: TRBD1 (6 bases). The CDR3 loop spans 16 amino acids. Germline lookup yields CDR1 SGHRS and CDR2 YFSETQ. V lost 2 bases and J 8 bases, leaving 22 bases between the germline ends. CDR3 in amino acids: CASSFWPGDGSSGYTF. The DNA of the CDR3 is TGCGCCAGCAGCTTTTGGCCAGGGGACGGGTCGTCGGGCTACACCTTC.

Concerning this clonotype: With a much larger clone just one base away, this may be a read error. The chain carries TRBV6-2 or TRBV6-3 and TRBJ2-1; TRBD1 might be the D (6 bases). CDR1 is MNHEY and CDR2 is SVGEGT in the germline V gene. The CDR3 sequence is 19 residues long. Here the CDR3 DNA reads TGTACCAGCAGTTACAGACCCTGGGACACCTTAAGCTCCTACAATGAGCAGTTCTTC. As protein: CTSSYRPWDTLSSYNEQFF.

This clonotype was recorded many times. The chain joins TRBV7-6 to TRBJ2-4; the match to TRBD2 covers 14 bases. Looked up from germline, CDR1 is SGHVS and CDR2 is FNYEAQ. Germline trimming cut 5 bases from V and 10 bases from J; bases unmatched to any gene: 1. The CDR3 totals 13 residues. The CDR3 protein is CASSGLAGGIQYF. DNA of the CDR3: TGTGCCAGCAGCGGACTAGCGGGGGGTATTCAGTACTTC.

This clonotype came up a few times. CDR3 sequence: CASSSGTSGHTDTQYF. As DNA, the CDR3 is TGTGCCAGCAGTTCCGGGACTAGCGGCCACACAGATACGCAGTATTTT. The chain couples TRBV6-2 or TRBV6-3 to TRBJ2-3; TRBD2 aligns across 11 bases. The CDR3 has 16 residues. V shed 4 bases, J shed 2 bases, and the junction held 5 bases outside the gene matches. CDR1 and CDR2 (germline): MNHEY, SVGEGT.